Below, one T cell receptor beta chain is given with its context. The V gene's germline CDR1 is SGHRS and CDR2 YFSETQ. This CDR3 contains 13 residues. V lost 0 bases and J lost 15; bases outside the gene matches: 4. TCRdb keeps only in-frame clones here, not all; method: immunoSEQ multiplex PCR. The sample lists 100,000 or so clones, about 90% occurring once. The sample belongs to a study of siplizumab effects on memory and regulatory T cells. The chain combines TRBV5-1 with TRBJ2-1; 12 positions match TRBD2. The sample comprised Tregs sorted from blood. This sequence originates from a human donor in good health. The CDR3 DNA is TGCGCCAGCAGCTTGGGACTAGCGGGAGACTTGTTCTTC. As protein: CASSLGLAGDLFF.